The 25 T cell receptor beta chains given below trace back to one sample, sequenced in a study of T-cell memory formation after mild COVID-19. MiXCR was run by TCRdb on the 5' RACE reads, yielding one entry per CDR3 protein. The sample carries under 700,000 distinct CDR3 sequences, roughly 21% recorded once. Sequences were obtained from PBMCs or a T cell subset sorted from them (not recorded which). Source of these receptors: an adult woman who had mild COVID-19 (a few samples of this study predate the infection). Cell type and time point are not known.

This rearrangement joins TRBV7-2 to TRBJ2-7, with D perhaps matching TRBD1 (6 bases). Germline CDR1 reads SGHTA; CDR2 reads FQGNSA. Trimming took off 6 bases at V and 2 bases at J, with 17 bases between the two ends. The CDR3 has 15 residues. The CDR3 sequence is CASSSGTLVTYEQYF. The CDR3 DNA reads TGTGCCAGCAGTTCCGGGACACTCGTCACCTACGAGCAGTACTTC.

This clonotype occurred a few times. The chain uses TRBV5-4 and TRBJ2-4; TRBD2 agrees at 10 bases. V was pared by 0 bases and J by 1 base, with 7 bases of the junction left unmatched. The CDR3 covers 18 residues. Germline CDR1 and CDR2: SGHNT and YYREEE (reference sequence). CDR3 protein: CASSLGLAGDRAKNIQYF. In DNA, the CDR3 is TGTGCCAGCAGCTTGGGGCTAGCGGGAGATAGGGCCAAAAACATTCAGTACTTC.

This clonotype is a singleton in its sample. At one end the junction does not follow the germline gene, possibly because of a read error. In nucleotides, the CDR3 is TGTGCCAGCAGCAATATACGGAACTCTGAAGCTTTCTTT. It codes for CASSNIRNSEAFF. This chain connects TRBV12-3 or TRBV12-4 to TRBJ1-1; D call uncertain. There are 13 residues in the CDR3.

V is TRBV7-2 and J is TRBJ2-3; TRBD2 matches at 9 bases. V shed 5 bases, J shed 0 bases, and the junction held 12 bases outside the gene matches. The CDR3 spans 18 residues. In germline, CDR1 is SGHTA, CDR2 FQGNSA. As DNA, the CDR3 is TGTGCCAGCAGCCTCCTCTTTAGCGGGGGTGGGAGCACAGATACGCAGTATTTT. Its translation is CASSLLFSGGGSTDTQYF.

Comments on this clonotype: Possible read error: a much larger clone is one base away. This rearrangement joins TRBV7-9 to TRBJ1-6, with 8 positions matching TRBD1. Germline CDR1 and CDR2: SEHNR and FQNEAQ (reference sequence). Trimming removed 5 bases from V and 5 bases from J; junction bases left unmatched: 5. The CDR3 is made up of 15 amino acids. DNA of the CDR3: TGTGCCAGCAGCACCCGGACAGGGAATAATTCACCCCTCCACTTT. Translated, it gives CASSTRTGNNSPLHF.

This clonotype was recorded many times. The chain has TRBV7-2 and TRBJ2-4; D uncertain. V shed 2 bases and J shed 5 bases, with 4 bases lying between them. This CDR3 spans 12 amino acids. Germline V gene data show CDR1 as SGHTA and CDR2 as FQGNSA. CDR3 sequence (DNA): TGTGCCAGCAGCTTATCCCAAAACATTCAGTACTTC. Residues: CASSLSQNIQYF.

This clonotype was seen only a few times. The chain employs TRBV24-1 and TRBJ2-1, with 9 bases identical to TRBD1. Germline CDR1 KGHDR, CDR2 SFDVKD. The CDR3 has 16 residues. After removal of 5 bases from V and 5 bases from J, the junction contained 9 bases not matched to a gene. The CDR3 sequence is CATSGLPGQGHNEQFF. In DNA, the CDR3 is TGTGCCACCAGTGGGCTTCCGGGACAGGGTCACAATGAGCAGTTCTTC.

The chain links TRBV6-5 to TRBJ2-7, with TRBD2 identical over 7 bases. This CDR3 has 12 amino acids. Germline assignment: CDR1 MNHEY and CDR2 SVGAGI. V lost 6 bases and J lost 2; bases outside the gene matches: 1. The DNA for the CDR3 is TGTGCCAGCAGGCGGGAGACCTACGAGCAGTACTTC. This sequence encodes CASRRETYEQYF.

This clonotype appeared a few times. The V gene is TRBV29-1, the J gene TRBJ2-7; no clear D. Germline CDR1 is SQVTM and CDR2 is ANQGSEA. Trimming took 3 bases from V and 2 from J, leaving 11 bases between them. The CDR3 is 13 residues long. CDR3: CSVDANPPYEQYF. Here the CDR3 DNA reads TGCAGCGTTGATGCAAACCCGCCCTACGAGCAGTACTTC.

There are a few counts of this clonotype. This chain links TRBV5-1 with TRBJ2-5, with D possibly TRBD1 on 5 matching bases. V was pared by 1 base and J by 1 base, with 11 bases between. The germline gives CDR1 SGHRS, CDR2 YFSETQ. This CDR3 contains 15 residues. This CDR3 is CASSLIPDSQETQYF. As DNA, the CDR3 is TGCGCCAGCAGCTTGATCCCCGACAGCCAAGAGACCCAGTACTTC.

This clonotype has a handful of counts. The chain recombines TRBV12-3 or TRBV12-4 with TRBJ2-1, with TRBD1 matching 7 bases. The J segment lost 6 bases and the V segment lost 6 bases, leaving 11 bases of the junction unmatched. The CDR3 is 15 residues long. CDR3 residues: CASSFLRDSVNEQFF. CDR3 coding DNA: TGTGCCAGCAGCTTCCTGAGGGACAGTGTCAATGAGCAGTTCTTC.

V gene TRBV21-1 combines with J gene TRBJ2-7; no DNA check was done on the table's D call, TRBD1. TRBV21-1 is classified as a pseudogene. The CDR3 totals 14 residues. DNA of the CDR3: TGTGCCAGCAGCATGGGACAGGGACTCTGGGAGCAGTACTTC. It encodes CASSMGQGLWEQYF.

The chain links TRBV9 to TRBJ1-1; maybe TRBD1 (5 bases). Germline V gene data show CDR1 as SGDLS and CDR2 as YYNGEE. With 4 bases removed from V and 6 bases from J, the gap between germline ends came to 13 bases. This CDR3 is 13 amino acids long. This CDR3 reads CASSLRDRAEAFF. The CDR3 DNA sequence: TGTGCCAGCAGCCTCCGGGACCGCGCTGAAGCTTTCTTT.

The rearrangement uses TRBV15 and TRBJ2-7; 10 nucleotides match TRBD2. CDR3 length equals 15 residues. The V and J ends lost 2 bases and 0 bases, in that order; junction bases with no gene match: 1. From germline, CDR1 is LNHNV and CDR2 YYDKDF (reference sequence). CDR3 residues: CATSRRTSGSYEQYF. For the CDR3, the DNA is TGTGCCACCAGCAGAAGGACTAGCGGCTCCTACGAGCAGTACTTC.

This sequence joins TRBV7-6 and TRBJ1-1, with 8 bases identical to TRBD1. This CDR3 has 16 residues. Looked up from germline, CDR1 is SGHVS and CDR2 is FNYEAQ. V shed 5 bases and J 3 bases; nucleotides not matched to a gene: 11. This chain's CDR3 is CASSAARTGLDTEAFF. The CDR3 nucleotides are TGTGCCAGCAGCGCAGCGAGGACAGGGTTGGACACTGAAGCTTTCTTT. Together with reference TRBV7-6 and TRBJ1-1, the CDR3 gives the full variable domain: GAGVSQSPRYKVTKRGQDVALRCDPISGHVSLYWYRQALGQGPEFLTYFNYEAQQDKSGLPNDRFSAERPEGSISTLTIQRTEQRDSAMYRCASSAARTGLDTEAFFGQGTRLTVV.

This chain connects TRBV7-2 to TRBJ2-1; 12 nucleotides match TRBD2. Trimming cost V 5 bases and J 7 bases; bases outside gene matches: 6. This CDR3 region has 15 residues. Germline V lookup: CDR1 SGHTA, CDR2 FQGNSA. The CDR3 spells CASSQGLAGWNEQFF. The CDR3 nucleotides are TGTGCCAGCAGCCAGGGACTAGCGGGCTGGAATGAGCAGTTCTTC.

V and J are TRBV6-5 and TRBJ2-7, with TRBD1 matching 9 bases. The CDR3 is 15 residues long. Looked up from germline, CDR1 is MNHEY and CDR2 is SVGAGI. V lost 6 bases and J lost 2; bases outside the gene matches: 8. The CDR3, as DNA: TGTGCCAGCAGATTCCCCGGGACAGGGACCTACGAGCAGTACTTC. It specifies CASRFPGTGTYEQYF.

This clonotype was recorded many times. V and J are TRBV18 and TRBJ2-7, with TRBD2 identical over 15 bases. CDR3 length equals 15 residues. The ends lost 7 bases at V and 4 bases at J; junction bases unmatched: 5. Germline-derived CDR1 and CDR2 are KGHSH and LQKENI. DNA of the CDR3: TGTGCCAGCTGGCCCGGGACTAGCGGGAGGTACGAGCAGTACTTC. Amino acid sequence: CASWPGTSGRYEQYF.

This clonotype was observed a single time. The chain is built from TRBV6-1 and TRBJ1-5, with 9 bases lining up with TRBD1. Germline CDR1 MNHNS, CDR2 SASEGT. Trimming cost V 7 bases and J 7 bases; bases outside gene matches: 8. The CDR3 has 14 amino acids. The CDR3 reads CASIVGTGLQPQHF. The CDR3 bases are TGTGCCAGCATAGTGGGGACAGGGCTGCAGCCCCAGCATTTT.

The chain combines TRBV30 with TRBJ1-1; the D gene is possibly TRBD1 (5 bases). In germline, CDR1 is GTSNPN, CDR2 SVGIG (reference sequence). V dropped 2 bases and J dropped 1 base, with 8 bases sitting between them. The CDR3 runs 13 residues. In DNA, the CDR3 is TGTGCCTGGAGTATCGGGGGGAACACTGAAGCTTTCTTT. It codes for CAWSIGGNTEAFF.

The table lists this clonotype with a few counts. The J gene is TRBJ2-7, the V gene TRBV30; D remains unclear. Deletions cut 4 bases from V and 4 bases from J, with 20 bases between. This CDR3 contains 15 residues. Germline assignment: CDR1 GTSNPN and CDR2 SVGIG (reference sequence). The CDR3 here is CAWTRGSQVGYEQYF. In DNA, the CDR3 is TGTGCCTGGACCCGAGGCTCCCAAGTAGGATACGAGCAGTACTTC.

This clonotype was seen a handful of times. The chain carries TRBV6-5 and TRBJ1-6, with 8 bases lining up with TRBD1. The CDR3 runs to 17 residues. CDR1 is MNHEY, CDR2 SVGAGI, per germline. With V trimmed by 0 bases and J by 7 bases, 8 bases remained unmatched. CDR3 sequence: CASSYSRGQGGNSPLHF. Here the CDR3 DNA reads TGTGCCAGCAGTTACTCGAGAGGACAGGGTGGAAATTCACCCCTCCACTTT.

The chain uses TRBV30 and TRBJ1-2; D ambiguous. The CDR3 is made up of 17 amino acids. CDR1 is GTSNPN and CDR2 is SVGIG in the germline V gene (reference sequence). V lost 0 bases and J lost 2, with 19 bases in between. The CDR3, as DNA: TGTGCCTGGAGTGTACGGGGTAAGGCAGCTTCAAACTATGGCTACACCTTC. Its protein is CAWSVRGKAASNYGYTF.

CDR3 sequence reads: CASSLLDGPNTEAFF. CDR3 sequence (DNA): TGTGCCAGCAGCCTCTTGGACGGCCCGAACACTGAAGCTTTCTTT. The V gene is TRBV9, the J gene TRBJ1-1; no definite D call. Germline values: CDR1 SGDLS, CDR2 YYNGEE. The CDR3 is 15 residues long. Trimming pared 4 bases from V and 1 base from J, leaving 14 bases between.

This sequence joins TRBV7-3 and TRBJ2-5, with 7 bases fitting TRBD1. V gave up 5 bases and J gave up 1 base; unmatched junction bases: 4. This CDR3 is 14 amino acids long. Germline CDR1 and CDR2: SGHTA and FQGTGA. Here the CDR3 DNA reads TGTGCCAGCAGCGCTACAGGGGTCCAAGAGACCCAGTACTTC. This gives the protein CASSATGVQETQYF.